This T cell receptor (beta chain) was obtained from a study of response to subunit inactivated influenza vaccine. Study-wide findings and caveats: The study's authors posited that every seasonal influenza vaccination enlists few new T cells.

MiXCR was run by TCRdb on the RT-PCR reads, yielding one entry per CDR3 protein. Among 450,000 to 600,000 distinct CDR3 sequences listed, 16% were seen once. V shed 2 bases, J shed 2 bases, and the junction held 5 bases outside the gene matches. The V gene's germline CDR1 is SGDLS and CDR2 YYNGEE. The CDR3 is made up of 15 amino acids. Concerning this clonotype itself: What it binds is unknown.

The sequence came from a man between 50 and 69 years old who received an inactivated influenza vaccine. Sequencing used CD4+ T cells sorted from PBMCs, obtained 23 to 25 months after vaccination. The gene calls are TRBV9 and TRBJ2-7; 9 bases are shared with TRBD1. Here the CDR3 reads CASSVATGGTYEQYF. CDR3 bases: TGTGCCAGCAGCGTTGCGACAGGGGGGACCTACGAGCAGTACTTC.